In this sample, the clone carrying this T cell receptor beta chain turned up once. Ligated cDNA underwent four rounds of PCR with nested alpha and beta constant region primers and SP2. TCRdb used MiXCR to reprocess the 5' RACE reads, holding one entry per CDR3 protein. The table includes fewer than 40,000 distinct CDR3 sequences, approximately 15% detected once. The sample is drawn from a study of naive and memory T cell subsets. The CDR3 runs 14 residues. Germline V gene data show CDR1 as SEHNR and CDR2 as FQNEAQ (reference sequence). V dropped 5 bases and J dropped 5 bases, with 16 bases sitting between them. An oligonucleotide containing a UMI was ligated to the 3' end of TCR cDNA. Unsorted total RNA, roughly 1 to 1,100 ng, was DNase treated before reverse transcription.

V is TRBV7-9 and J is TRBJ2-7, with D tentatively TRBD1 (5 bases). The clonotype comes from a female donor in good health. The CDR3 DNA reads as TGTGCCAGCAGCACGACTTCCAGGGTCGACGAGCAGTACTTC. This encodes CASSTTSRVDEQYF.